One sample yielded the 8 T cell receptor beta chains listed below, sequenced in a study of blood T cell repertoires in COVID-19. Only in-frame clones appear in the TCRdb table, and some are missing; sequencing was by immunoSEQ multiplex PCR. The sample lists hundreds of thousands of clones; about 88% were seen once. The specimen was peripheral blood. The receptor set was obtained from a man aged 55-75 years with acute or convalescent COVID-19.

The J gene is TRBJ1-4, the V gene TRBV7-8; possibly TRBD1 for D (6 bases). The length of the CDR3 is 17 residues. Trimming cost V 4 bases and J 7 bases, with 22 bases left between them. The germline V gene has CDR1 SGHVS and CDR2 FQNEAQ. CDR3 sequence (DNA): TGTGCCAGCAGCTCATCGGTCGGGGGGCAGGTGCTTGAAAAACTGTTTTTT. Protein: CASSSSVGGQVLEKLFF.

The CDR3 DNA reads TGTGCCTGGAGGAAGTCCGGTCTTTCGGATACGCAGTATTTT. The encoded protein is CAWRKSGLSDTQYF. The chain uses TRBV30 and TRBJ2-3; D gene uncertain. The germline CDR1 and CDR2 sequences are GTSNPN and SVGIG (reference sequence). This CDR3 region has 14 residues. V lost 3 bases and J 6 bases, leaving 16 bases between the germline ends. Combining the CDR3 with reference TRBV30 and TRBJ2-3 gives the whole variable domain SQTIHQWPATLVQPVGSPLSLECTVEGTSNPNLYWYRQAAGRGLQLLFYSVGIGQISSEVPQNLSASRPQDRQFILSSKKLLLSDSGFYLCAWRKSGLSDTQYFGPGTRLTVL.

The chain couples TRBV6-2 or TRBV6-3 to TRBJ1-5, with 8 bases that match TRBD1. The V and J ends lost 2 bases and 11 bases, in that order; junction bases with no gene match: 11. This CDR3 has 15 residues. CDR1 MNHEY and CDR2 SVGEGT come from the germline V gene. CDR3 DNA sequence: TGTGCCAGCAGTTACGTCCGGACAGGGTCCGTGGCCCAGCATTTT. Amino acids: CASSYVRTGSVAQHF.

J is TRBJ2-7 and V is TRBV3-1 (or the pseudogene TRBV3-2), with TRBD2 matching 10 bases. The junction had 6 bases not matched to a gene; V was cut back by 1 base and J by 6 bases. CDR3 length: 15 amino acids. The germline V gene has CDR1 LGHDT and CDR2 YNNKEL (reference sequence). For the CDR3, the DNA is TGTGCCAGCAGCCAAGTCCCTAGCGGGGGTGGCGAGCAGTACTTC. It specifies CASSQVPSGGGEQYF.

The gene calls are TRBV5-4 and TRBJ1-4; D ambiguous. The CDR3 sequence is 14 residues long. Per germline, CDR1 SGHNT and CDR2 YYREEE (reference sequence). Trimming pared 1 base from V and 5 bases from J, leaving 9 bases between. The DNA for the CDR3 is TGTGCCAGCAGCTTGAGAACGCAGAATGAAAAACTGTTTTTT. Its protein is CASSLRTQNEKLFF.

This rearrangement joins TRBV23-1 to TRBJ1-1; D might be TRBD1 (6 bases). TRBV23-1 is annotated as an ORF whose role is uncertain. The germline V and J ends were trimmed by 4 bases and 1 base, with 28 bases remaining between them. The CDR3 totals 20 residues. CDR3 DNA sequence: TGCGCCAGCAGTCCCCACCCGAGACGACAGGACGAAACGAAGAACACTGAAGCTTTCTTT. This gives the protein CASSPHPRRQDETKNTEAFF.

The chain uses TRBV5-6 and TRBJ2-1; weak D call: TRBD2 (6 bases). Per the germline V gene, CDR1 is SGHDT and CDR2 is YYEEEE. The CDR3 covers 18 residues. Between the trimmed V and J ends, which lost 1 base and 0 bases, there was a span of 17 bases. DNA for the CDR3: TGTGCCAGCAGCTTGTTTTTGGCGGGGCCCAGCTCCTACAATGAGCAGTTCTTC. It codes for CASSLFLAGPSSYNEQFF.

The chain has TRBV6-4 and TRBJ2-1; 11 nucleotides agree with TRBD1. This CDR3 comprises 14 residues. The V gene's germline CDR1 is MRHNA and CDR2 SNTAGT. J lost 6 bases, V lost 2 bases, and 0 bases had no gene match. CDR3 in DNA: TGTGCCAGCAGTGACGGGACAGGGGGCAATGAGCAGTTCTTC. It translates to CASSDGTGGNEQFF.